This entry features one T cell receptor beta chain sequence. As yet, its antigen is unknown. It was RNA transcripts that yielded the amplified TCR beta CDR3 regions. The HTBI set primed first-round TCR CDR3 RT-PCR. TCRdb reprocessed the multiplex PCR reads with MiXCR, giving one entry per CDR3 protein. The table records roughly 840,000 distinct CDR3 sequences, roughly 40% of them present only once. The data are from a study of T cells in Graves' hyperthyroidism and ophthalmopathy. The study based diagnoses on clinical symptoms, serum thyroxine and TRAb, thyroid ultrasound and orbital computed tomography. Notes on the study in general: Prediction of ophthalmopathy progression came a median 6.5 months pre-onset. Most clonotypes that expanded in the thyroid above 0.001 also showed up in blood. Through a model of 13 V-J features, ophthalmopathy was separated from stable hyperthyroidism.

The germline V gene has CDR1 MGHRA and CDR2 YSYEKL. This CDR3 spans 13 amino acids. With 4 bases clipped from V and 7 bases from J, the junction kept 3 bases outside the gene matches. The chain combines TRBV4-1 with TRBJ1-1; 10 bases fit TRBD1. Sequencing was done on a sample of blood. The sequence was collected from a man aged 18 to 29 with Graves' hyperthyroidism. Here the CDR3 reads CASSRGQGDEAFF. The CDR3 DNA reads TGCGCCAGCAGCCGTGGACAGGGGGATGAAGCTTTCTTT.